This TCR beta chain was identified in a study of cytomegalovirus exposure and HLA in healthy donors. At the time of sampling, donors were nominally healthy, though unrecorded immune exposures were likely. PCR involved 60 Vbeta and 13 Jbeta primers. Sequencing used immunoSEQ multiplex PCR; TCRdb keeps in-frame clones, though not all of them. Of around 130,000 clones in the sample, about three quarters were seen once. The sequencing sample was made of PBMCs. This TCR was recovered from a woman under 30 in good health and CMV-seronegative.

CDR3 in amino acids: CASSLQHTSNTGELFF. CDR3 coding DNA: TGCGCCAGCAGCCTTCAACACACCTCGAACACCGGGGAGCTGTTTTTT. V is TRBV4-1 and J is TRBJ2-2; D unresolved. The CDR3 has 16 residues. V was cut by 4 bases and J by 0 bases, with 12 bases left in between. Germline V gene data show CDR1 as MGHRA and CDR2 as YSYEKL.